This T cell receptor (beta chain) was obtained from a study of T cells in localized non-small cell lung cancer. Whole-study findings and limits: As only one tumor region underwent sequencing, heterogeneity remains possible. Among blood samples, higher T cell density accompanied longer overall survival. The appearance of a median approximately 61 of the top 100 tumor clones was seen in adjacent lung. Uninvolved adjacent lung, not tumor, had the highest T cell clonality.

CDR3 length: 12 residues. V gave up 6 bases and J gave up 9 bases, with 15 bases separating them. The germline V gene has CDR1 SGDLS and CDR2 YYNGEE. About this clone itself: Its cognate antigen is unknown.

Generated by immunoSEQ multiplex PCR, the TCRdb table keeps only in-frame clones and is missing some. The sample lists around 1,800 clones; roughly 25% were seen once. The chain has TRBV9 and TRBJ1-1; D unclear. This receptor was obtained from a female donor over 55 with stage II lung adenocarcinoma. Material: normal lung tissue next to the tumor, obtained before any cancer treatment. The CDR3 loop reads CASNSRARQAFF. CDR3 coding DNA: TGTGCCAGCAATAGCCGGGCCCGACAAGCTTTCTTT.